The 25 T cell receptor beta chains below were found in one sample sequenced in a study of shared clonotypes between healthy human individuals. Profiling relied on immunoSEQ multiplex PCR, and the TCRdb table lists in-frame clones only, not all of them. This table holds some 2.1 million clones, 85% to 95% found once. Material for sequencing was naive CD4+ T cells sorted from blood. The sample's subset: CD45RA+ positively selected. These receptors were collected from a man younger than 35 in good health.

This chain connects TRBV6-1 to TRBJ1-5; 7 bases are shared with TRBD1. The CDR3 is 15 amino acids. After removal of 4 bases from V and 2 bases from J, the junction contained 5 bases not matched to a gene. Germline V lookup: CDR1 MNHNS, CDR2 SASEGT. CDR3 in amino acids: CASSAQGVGNQPQHF. The CDR3 DNA is TGTGCCAGCAGTGCCCAGGGGGTTGGCAATCAGCCCCAGCATTTT.

A remark on this clone: An end of the junction does not agree with germline; a read error may underlie this. V usage is TRBV7-7 and J usage is TRBJ2-5; 9 bases are a match to TRBD1. This CDR3 spans 16 amino acids. Germline loops: CDR1 SSHAT, CDR2 FNYEAQ (reference sequence). The CDR3 loop reads CASSLAGQGFGETQYF. CDR3 DNA sequence: TGTGCTAGCAGCTTAGCCGGACAGGGGTTCGGAGAGACCCAGTACTTC.

The J gene is TRBJ1-6, the V gene TRBV5-1, with TRBD1 identical over 9 bases. There are 18 residues in the CDR3. CDR1 and CDR2 from the germline V gene are SGHRS and YFSETQ. After removal of 4 bases from V and 5 bases from J, the junction contained 13 bases not matched to a gene. CDR3 bases: TGCGCCAGCAGCCCCCTAATCCCGGGACAGGGAAATAATTCACCCCTCCACTTT. Its protein is CASSPLIPGQGNNSPLHF.

This clone was detected once. This sample includes further DNA sequences coding for the same CDR3. The V and J genes are TRBV6-1 and TRBJ1-1; TRBD1 might be the D (6 bases). This CDR3 is 13 amino acids long. From germline, CDR1 is MNHNS and CDR2 SASEGT. Deletions cut 6 bases from V and 0 bases from J, with 8 bases between. CDR3 amino acids: CASRTGLNTEAFF. CDR3 bases: TGTGCCAGCAGGACAGGACTGAACACTGAAGCTTTCTTT.

For this clone: Within the sample, other DNA sequences also encode this same CDR3. The chain is built from TRBV2 and TRBJ1-3; 10 bases are shared with TRBD1. The ends lost 4 bases at V and 3 bases at J; junction bases unmatched: 3. Germline-derived CDR1 and CDR2 are SNHLY and FYNNEI. CDR3 length: 15 amino acids. CDR3 amino acids: CASSVGTGVGNTIYF. In nucleotides, the CDR3 is TGTGCCAGCAGTGTGGGGACAGGGGTTGGAAACACCATATATTTT.

The chain joins TRBV5-4 to TRBJ2-5; D is possibly TRBD1 (5 bases). The V gene lost 7 bases and the J gene lost 4 bases, with 14 bases spanning the gap. CDR3 size: 13 residues. Germline-derived CDR1 and CDR2 are SGHNT and YYREEE (reference sequence). CDR3 in amino acids: CASQSRDTETQYF. In DNA form, the CDR3 reads TGTGCCAGCCAGAGCAGGGATACAGAGACCCAGTACTTC.

The chain combines TRBV5-1 with TRBJ2-1; either TRBD1 or TRBD2 may supply D (6 bases each). Germline V gene lookup returns CDR1 SGHRS and CDR2 YFSETQ. The CDR3 is made up of 15 amino acids. Trimming removed 2 bases at V and 8 bases at J, with 17 bases between. The CDR3 sequence is CASSLGGQGFDEQFF. CDR3 bases: TGCGCCAGCAGCTTAGGAGGGCAGGGGTTCGATGAGCAGTTCTTC.

The chain carries TRBV2 and TRBJ2-1, with 10 nucleotides matching TRBD2. Trimming took 7 bases from V and 0 from J; bases not matched to a gene: 0. Germline V gene data show CDR1 as SNHLY and CDR2 as FYNNEI. This CDR3 is 14 amino acids long. CDR3 protein: CASTSGGSYNEQFF. DNA of the CDR3: TGTGCCAGCACTAGCGGGGGCTCCTACAATGAGCAGTTCTTC.

The chain joins TRBV19 to TRBJ1-1; 8 bases are a match to TRBD1. Germline CDR1 and CDR2: LNHDA and SQIVND (reference sequence). Unmatched junction bases numbered 2, after V lost 4 bases and J lost 7 bases. The length of the CDR3 is 12 residues. CDR3 sequence (DNA): TGTGCCAGTAGTACACAGGGGGGTGAAGCTTTCTTT. It specifies CASSTQGGEAFF.

This chain connects TRBV28 to TRBJ1-2; tentatively, D is TRBD1 (6 bases). V shed 5 bases and J shed 3 bases, with 16 bases lying between them. Germline CDR1 reads MDHEN; CDR2 reads SYDVKM. CDR3 length: 15 amino acids. The CDR3 DNA is TGTGCCAGCAGTACGGGACCAGGGGCGGACTATGGCTACACCTTC. Protein sequence: CASSTGPGADYGYTF.

The CDR3 reads CASSMEVVRGAGELFF. Here the CDR3 DNA reads TGTGCCAGCAGCATGGAGGTGGTCAGGGGCGCCGGGGAGCTGTTTTTT. This chain joins TRBV5-6 and TRBJ2-2, with a tentative D call TRBD1 (6 bases). Per germline, CDR1 SGHDT and CDR2 YYEEEE. This CDR3 region has 16 residues. V was clipped by 4 bases and J by 6 bases, with 19 bases between them.

The rearrangement joins TRBV5-6 to TRBJ1-1, with 9 bases identical to TRBD1. V dropped 4 bases and J dropped 1; count of bases not matched to a gene: 8. Germline lookup yields CDR1 SGHDT and CDR2 YYEEEE. This CDR3 comprises 16 residues. Here the CDR3 DNA reads TGTGCCAGCAGCACCGGGACAGGGAATTCGAACACTGAAGCTTTCTTT. Protein: CASSTGTGNSNTEAFF.

This clone came up once. Other nucleotide sequences from this sample produce the same CDR3. This chain uses TRBV9 with TRBJ1-5, with D uncertain. In germline, CDR1 is SGDLS, CDR2 YYNGEE. This CDR3 region has 13 residues. V was shortened by 1 base and J by 2 bases, with 4 bases between the two germline ends. This chain's CDR3 is CASSVSGNQPQHF. CDR3 sequence (DNA): TGTGCCAGCAGCGTATCAGGCAATCAGCCCCAGCATTTT.

CDR3 bases: TGCGCCAGCAGCTCTGGACAGGGGACCACCTACGAGCAGTACTTC. As protein: CASSSGQGTTYEQYF. This rearrangement joins TRBV5-1 to TRBJ2-7; 9 nucleotides match TRBD1. The V segment lost 3 bases and the J segment 2 bases; nucleotides outside the gene matches: 6. Germline V gives CDR1 SGHRS, CDR2 YFSETQ. This CDR3 spans 15 amino acids.

The V and J genes are TRBV28 and TRBJ2-1; 9 bases align to TRBD2. V lost 3 bases and J lost 0; bases outside the gene matches: 6. This CDR3 has 17 amino acids. Germline CDR1 reads MDHEN; CDR2 reads SYDVKM. Here the CDR3 reads CASSFPSGESSYNEQFF. CDR3 in DNA: TGTGCCAGCAGTTTCCCTAGCGGGGAAAGCTCCTACAATGAGCAGTTCTTC.

The chain carries TRBV5-1 and TRBJ1-4; D ambiguous. V lost 4 bases to trimming and J lost 8 bases, with 18 bases between them. Germline V CDR1 and CDR2: SGHRS, YFSETQ. This CDR3 comprises 15 residues. The CDR3 nucleotides are TGCGCCAGCAGCCCGGCGCTTTCGGAAGGGGAAAAACTGTTTTTT. It specifies CASSPALSEGEKLFF. Complete variable domain (other parts from reference TRBV5-1 and TRBJ1-4): KAGVTQTPRYLIKTRGQQVTLSCSPISGHRSVSWYQQTPGQGLQFLFEYFSETQRNKGNFPGRFSGRQFSNSRSEMNVSTLELGDSALYLCASSPALSEGEKLFFGSGTQLSVL.

This chain links TRBV2 with TRBJ1-2; 7 bases fit TRBD1. Trimming cost V 6 bases and J 2 bases; bases outside gene matches: 12. The CDR3 is 16 residues long. Germline CDR1 and CDR2: SNHLY and FYNNEI. The DNA for the CDR3 is TGTGCCAGCAGCCCGAGACAGGGATCCCTAAACTATGGCTACACCTTC. It yields the protein CASSPRQGSLNYGYTF.

This rearrangement joins TRBV7-2 to TRBJ2-7; TRBD1 agrees at 10 bases. The CDR3 covers 16 residues. Looked up from germline, CDR1 is SGHTA and CDR2 is FQGNSA. Germline trimming cut 5 bases from V and 7 bases from J; bases unmatched to any gene: 14. CDR3 region: CASSAKTGGALGEQYF. The CDR3 DNA reads TGTGCCAGCAGCGCAAAGACAGGGGGCGCCTTGGGGGAGCAGTACTTC.

The V call is TRBV11-2, the J call TRBJ2-5, with 7 positions matching TRBD2. There are 15 residues in the CDR3. Germline values: CDR1 SGHAT, CDR2 FQNNGV. V was pared by 7 bases and J by 1 base, with 9 bases of the junction left unmatched. CDR3 region: CASNPTGLTQETQYF. The CDR3 nucleotides are TGTGCCAGCAACCCCACGGGACTAACCCAAGAGACCCAGTACTTC.

The V and J genes are TRBV6-1 and TRBJ2-1, with 13 positions matching TRBD2. The CDR3 extends over 15 amino acids. Germline CDR1 reads MNHNS; CDR2 reads SASEGT. Trimming removed 8 bases from V and 7 bases from J; junction bases left unmatched: 8. This chain's CDR3 is CASRRTSGRNNEQFF. Written as DNA, the CDR3 is TGTGCCAGCCGCCGGACTAGCGGGAGAAATAATGAGCAGTTCTTC.

The chain employs TRBV6-5 and TRBJ1-1, with a tentative D call TRBD1 (5 bases). The ends were cut back, 4 bases at V and 2 bases at J, with 8 bases in the middle. Germline V gene sequence: CDR1 MNHEY, CDR2 SVGAGI. This CDR3 has 13 amino acids. The CDR3 region has the DNA TGTGCCAGCAGTTTCGACAGTAACACTGAAGCTTTCTTT. This sequence encodes CASSFDSNTEAFF.

In this sample, this clone turned up many times. J is TRBJ2-7 and V is TRBV30, with D possibly TRBD1 on 6 matching bases. Germline lookup yields CDR1 GTSNPN and CDR2 SVGIG (reference sequence). The CDR3 loop spans 11 amino acids. V was pared by 6 bases and J by 4 bases, with 10 bases between. The CDR3 nucleotides are TGTGCCTGTCAGGACAGTTACGAGCAGTACTTC. Residues: CACQDSYEQYF.

This clone has a handful of counts. The rearrangement uses TRBV4-1 and TRBJ1-1, with 8 bases lining up with TRBD1. From germline, CDR1 is MGHRA and CDR2 YSYEKL. Losses at the gene ends were 0 bases for V and 0 bases for J; bases not matched to a gene: 3. There are 16 residues in the CDR3. The CDR3 reads CASSQDLGQVNTEAFF. The CDR3 DNA follows: TGCGCCAGCAGCCAAGATTTGGGACAGGTGAACACTGAAGCTTTCTTT.

Note on this clone: Other DNA sequences in this sample translate to the same CDR3. The chain carries TRBV7-2 and TRBJ2-7; D might be TRBD1 (6 bases). Trimming took off 2 bases at V and 2 bases at J, with 10 bases between the two ends. CDR1 is SGHTA, CDR2 FQGNSA, per germline. The CDR3 runs 14 residues. DNA of the CDR3: TGTGCCAGCAGCTTATCCCCAGGGGCCTACGAGCAGTACTTC. Its protein is CASSLSPGAYEQYF.

A word on this clone: Other DNA sequences of this sample code for an identical CDR3. CDR3 region: CASSLGYGYTF. DNA for the CDR3: TGTGCCAGCAGCTTAGGCTATGGCTACACCTTC. The V and J genes are TRBV5-4 and TRBJ1-2; D is unresolved. The CDR3 spans 11 residues. V dropped 2 bases and J dropped 4 bases, with 3 bases sitting between them. Germline lookup yields CDR1 SGHNT and CDR2 YYREEE (reference sequence).